A selection of T cell receptor beta chains follows, all from one sample in a study of T cells in Graves' hyperthyroidism and ophthalmopathy. MiXCR, run by TCRdb on the multiplex PCR reads, gives a single entry per CDR3 protein. The table has about 260,000 distinct CDR3 sequences, roughly 17% seen once; the top ten hold around 28%. Sequences were obtained from blood. The receptor set was obtained from a young woman with Graves' ophthalmopathy. Each CDR3 is given with its conserved first and last residue.

V | CDR3
TRBV18 | CASSDRLMNTEAFF
TRBV7-3 | CASSFSTTSRQFF
TRBV7-6 | CASSLGNRGSEAQHF
TRBV15 | CATSRDRVSERNGYTF
TRBV30 | CAWSAGYGYTF
TRBV7-3 | CASSFPSGRADTQYF
TRBV7-9 | CASSIPGTSGNTNTGELFF
TRBV20-1 | CSARDRTGRTNEKLFF
TRBV7-8 | CASSSQRASASEQFF
TRBV20-1 | CSAQDRTFYTF
TRBV19 | CATSGLGTQETQYF
TRBV20-1 | CSAIGQGPTDTQYF
TRBV9 | CASSVAGQSMETQYF
TRBV29-1 | CSIGGLHTEAFF
TRBV10-1 | CASSGLDGVDTQYF
TRBV3-1 | CASSRQGAGYTF
TRBV27 | CASTSMGFHEKLFF
TRBV9 | CASSDRQDLSPDTQYF
TRBV4-1 | CASSPGRGYDNEQFF
TRBV10-2 | CASSESKTGETEAFF
TRBV12-3/TRBV12-4 | CASSSRLAGGTDTQYF
TRBV27 | CASSWILSDTQYF
TRBV24-1 | CATSGNKFHGLAEIDTQYF
TRBV10-3 | CAISRVGNQPQHF
TRBV6-1 | CASKGLTAAYEAFF
TRBV2 | CASSERGFNTGEMFF
TRBV11-1 | CASRSGGTSYEQYF
TRBV29-1 | CSVCLIGTSGGNEQFF
TRBV24-1 | CATSGLGQADQETQYF
TRBV28 | CASSFVASGANVLTF
TRBV6-1 | CATTLLNTEAFF
TRBV6-2/TRBV6-3 | CASSYLIAGRFTDTQYF
TRBV6-1 | CASSEDGHNNSPLHF
TRBV7-8 | CASSLGNPHNSPLHF
TRBV18 | CASSPSAPDTQYF
TRBV10-2 | CASSVTSGRTGELFF
TRBV28 | CASSLNRGNGELFF
TRBV20-1 | CSAGLAGGTYNEQFF
TRBV20-1 | CSARWGQETQYF
TRBV30 | CAWDPQGALSYNEQFF